This T cell receptor (beta chain) was captured by sequencing in a study of radiotherapy plus CTLA-4 blockade in lung cancer. On the study more broadly: Objective responses were recorded in less than 20% of patients, with disease control recorded in 30% to 35%. Study observations and caveats: Reported findings show early blood T cell clone dynamics, with interferon-beta, best predicted response. In blood, tumor-derived TCR clones expanded after radiotherapy plus ipilimumab.

Assay used: immunoSEQ multiplex PCR; TCRdb lists only in-frame clones, some missing. The data contain some 90,000 clones, over 80% of them singletons. Enrolled patients, whose metastatic non-small-cell lung cancer was chemo-refractory, received focal radiation plus CTLA-4 blockade with ipilimumab. To note about this clone: Its specificity is unknown.

Germline V lookup: CDR1 SGHAT, CDR2 FQNNGV. V dropped 5 bases and J dropped 3 bases, with 14 bases sitting between them. This CDR3 is built from 14 residues. This clonotype originated in a human donor with non-small cell lung cancer who had stable disease on radiotherapy plus ipilimumab. Sequenced here: peripheral blood, sampled from a patient treated with radiotherapy plus ipilimumab. V is TRBV11-2 and J is TRBJ2-7; possibly TRBD2 for D (6 bases). DNA for the CDR3: TGTGCCAGCAGCATACCGGGACTTCGCTACGAGCAGTACTTC. Protein sequence: CASSIPGLRYEQYF.